The source of this T cell receptor (beta chain) is a study of shared clonotypes between healthy human individuals. Study context: Per donor, three plates held CD4 naive cells, three held CD4 memory, two held CD8 naive and one held CD8 memory.

The CD4+ fraction was divided into a CD45RA+ naive subset and a CD45RA-negative memory subset. Trimming took 5 bases from V and 3 from J, leaving 17 bases between them. Germline CDR1 LNHDA, CDR2 SQIVND (reference sequence). The CDR3 consists of 16 residues. TCRdb keeps only in-frame clones here, not all; method: immunoSEQ multiplex PCR. Of about 600,000 clones listed, around 97% are singletons. Sequenced input: naive CD4+ T cells sorted from blood. Stated subset: CD45RA+ positively selected. The rearrangement uses TRBV19 and TRBJ2-1; D not certain. The clonotype was recovered from a woman in her twenties or thirties in good health. The CDR3 is CASSFRSSPNYNEQFF. In DNA, the CDR3 is TGTGCCAGTAGTTTTCGATCCAGCCCCAACTACAATGAGCAGTTCTTC.